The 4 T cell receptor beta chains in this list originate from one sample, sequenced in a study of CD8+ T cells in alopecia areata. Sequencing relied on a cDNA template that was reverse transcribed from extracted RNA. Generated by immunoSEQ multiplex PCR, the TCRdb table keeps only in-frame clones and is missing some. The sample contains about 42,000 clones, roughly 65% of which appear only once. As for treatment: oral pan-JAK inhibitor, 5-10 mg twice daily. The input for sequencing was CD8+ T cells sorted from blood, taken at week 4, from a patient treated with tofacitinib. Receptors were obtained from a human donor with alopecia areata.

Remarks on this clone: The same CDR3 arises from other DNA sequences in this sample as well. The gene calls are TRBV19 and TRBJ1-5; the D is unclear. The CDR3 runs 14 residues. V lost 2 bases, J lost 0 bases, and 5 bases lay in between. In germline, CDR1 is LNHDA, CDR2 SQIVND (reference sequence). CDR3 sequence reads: CASSIRDSNQPQHF. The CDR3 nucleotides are TGTGCCAGTAGTATAAGAGATAGCAATCAGCCCCAGCATTTT. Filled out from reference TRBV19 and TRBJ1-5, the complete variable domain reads DGGITQSPKYLFRKEGQNVTLSCEQNLNHDAMYWYRQDPGQGLRLIYYSQIVNDFQKGDIAEGYSVSREKKESFPLTVTSAQKNPTAFYLCASSIRDSNQPQHFGDGTRLSIL.

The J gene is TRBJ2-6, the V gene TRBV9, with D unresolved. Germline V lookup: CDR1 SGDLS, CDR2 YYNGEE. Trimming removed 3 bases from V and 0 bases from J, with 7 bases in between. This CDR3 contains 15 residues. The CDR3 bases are TGTGCCAGCAGCGCCACCCCCTCTGGGGCCAACGTCCTGACTTTC. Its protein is CASSATPSGANVLTF.

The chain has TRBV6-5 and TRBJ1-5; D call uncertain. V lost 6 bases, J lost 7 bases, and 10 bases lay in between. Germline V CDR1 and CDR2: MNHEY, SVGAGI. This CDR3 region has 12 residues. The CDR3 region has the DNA TGTGCCAGCAGCCCCCTGGGGCAGCCCCAGCATTTT. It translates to CASSPLGQPQHF.

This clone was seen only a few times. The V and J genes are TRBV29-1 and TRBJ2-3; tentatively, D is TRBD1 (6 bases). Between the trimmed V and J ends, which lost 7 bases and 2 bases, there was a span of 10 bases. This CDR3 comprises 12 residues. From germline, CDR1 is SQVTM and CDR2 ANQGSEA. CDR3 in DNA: TGCAGCGCTAGGACAGACACAGATACGCAGTATTTT. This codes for CSARTDTDTQYF.